This T cell receptor beta chain was sequenced during a study of blood T cell repertoires in COVID-19 (dated by TCRdb to 2019 to 2021). Looking at the study overall: Samples covering the acute and convalescent phases of COVID-19 were provided by collaborators in the United States, Italy and Spain. The samples were drawn from two sources: the first 160 participants of the ongoing ImmuneRACE study, and 950 to 1,500 subjects contributed by 6 global collaborators. A freely available public database, intended as a resource for researchers studying the immune response to SARS-CoV-2, is where the repertoires were released. The material from the prospective study consisted of cDNA or gDNA derived from T cells, B-cell-depleted T cells, or PBMCs. Where available, HLA class I and class II types were taken from metadata supplied by the sample provider and were not determined by assay-based typing. The sample metadata nearly always contained a de-identified subject ID, COVID-19 status, age in years and sex. Subjects who had been exposed to COVID-19, were actively infected with it, or had recovered from it provided the deeply sampled blood TCRbeta repertoires that made up the dataset.

Its CDR3 holds 17 amino acids, cysteine through phenylalanine. Only the CDR3 portion is preserved as DNA: 51 bases, with reading frame beginning at the first base. Trimming accounts for 0 bases at V and 1 base at J, while the number of junction bases matched to no gene is 5. The germline V gene encodes CDR1 SGHNT and CDR2 YYREEE (reference sequence). As regards this clone: Which antigen it targets is not known. No much larger clone exists at a distance of one base, and base qualities are not known.

TCRbeta CDR3 regions were amplified from genomic DNA by means of the immunoSEQ Assay, a bias-controlled multiplex PCR. The published analysis was carried out like this. Nucleated cell counts per sample were estimated from amplification of reference gene primers within the assay. Sequence reads were collapsed and filtered to measure the absolute abundance of every unique TCRbeta CDR3 rearrangement. For each sample, productive Simpson clonality was calculated as the square root of Simpson's diversity index over productive rearrangements. TCRdb limited this immuneACCESS table to in-frame rearrangements with V and J called. A share of clones is missing; checked studies link under half to unresolved V genes, and the rest is unexplained. The V and J calls and clone size were taken over from that table, and D and trimming were inferred from the DNA. The sample records around 110,000 clones, around 80% of which are singletons. The top ten constitute about 8% of the sample.

Overall study outcomes, separate from this receptor: Clinical and demographic metadata were provided uncurated, with the amount varying by source and participant.

Whole blood was collected in K2EDTA tubes by collaborating institutions according to the institutions' own protocols. For TCRbeta analysis, collaborators shipped samples in one of three forms: frozen whole blood, isolated PBMCs, or DNA extracted from either of those sample types. The clonotype originates from a man between 70 and 80 years old with active or convalescent COVID-19. The chain uses TRBV5-4 and TRBJ2-2, with 8 bases aligning to TRBD1. Sequencing input: peripheral blood. The CDR3 region has the sequence CASSLEGQGRNTGELFF. The DNA sequence is as follows: TGTGCCAGCAGCTTGGAAGGACAGGGCCGGAACACCGGGGAGCTGTTTTTT. Supplemented by the reference TRBV5-4 and TRBJ2-2 proteins around the CDR3, the complete variable domain is ETGVTQSPTHLIKTRGQQVTLRCSSQSGHNTVSWYQQALGQGPQFIFQYYREEENGRGNFPPRFSGLQFPNYSSELNVNALELDDSALYLCASSLEGQGRNTGELFFGEGSRLTVL.